This T cell receptor beta chain appears in the sequencing data of a study of blood T cell repertoires in COVID-19. Study-wide background: T cells, B-cell-depleted T cells, or PBMCs supplied cDNA or gDNA.

Trimming stripped 0 bases from V and 2 bases from J, with 12 bases between. The CDR3 runs to 16 residues. Germline V CDR1 and CDR2: MGHRA, YSYEKL. In the authors' workflow: Amplification with reference gene primers provided the estimates of nucleated cell counts. Sequenced by immunoSEQ multiplex PCR; TCRdb stores in-frame clones only, minus some. V, J and clone size derive from that table, while D and trimming were established from the DNA sequence. The table has a few hundred thousand clones, roughly 80% seen once. Sequencing was performed on peripheral blood. The TCR originated in a woman older than 75 with acute or convalescent COVID-19. This chain uses TRBV4-1 with TRBJ2-3, with D maybe TRBD1 (7 bases). This chain's CDR3 is CASSQDQGGTTDTQYF. CDR3 coding DNA: TGCGCCAGCAGCCAAGATCAGGGGGGAACCACAGATACGCAGTATTTT.